The present T cell receptor (beta chain) was sequenced within a study of blood T cell repertoires in COVID-19. Study in general: From the United States, Italy and Spain came samples of acute and convalescent COVID-19. T cells, B-cell-depleted T cells, or PBMCs provided the cDNA or gDNA that served as material.

This CDR3 region has 15 residues. Losses at the gene ends were 3 bases for V and 6 bases for J; bases not matched to a gene: 10. Germline-derived CDR1 and CDR2 are SEHNR and FQNEAQ (reference sequence). Libraries were prepared by immunoSEQ multiplex PCR; TCRdb keeps only in-frame clonotypes and omits some of them. The repertoire holds 150,000 to 200,000 clones, with roughly nine tenths as singletons. V is TRBV7-9 and J is TRBJ2-7; 8 bases line up with TRBD2. This clonotype was sampled from a woman aged 30 to 39 with active or convalescent COVID-19. The sample taken for sequencing was peripheral blood. This chain's CDR3 is CASSFFTREAGEQYF. The CDR3 nucleotides are TGTGCCAGCAGCTTTTTCACGCGGGAGGCGGGCGAGCAGTACTTC.